This T cell receptor beta chain was sequenced during a study of molecular identifiers for immune sequencing clone quantification. Each CDR3 protein is one row after TCRdb ran MiXCR on the PCR reads. The sample holds some 590,000 distinct CDR3 sequences, 25% seen once. Study-level findings and limits: Over 98% of CMV-specific effector molecules, but under 1% of naive ones, were in clones above 20 copies.

In the case of this clonotype: Its antigen is not known. A clone one base away is much larger, so this may be a read error.

Sequencing used naive CD8+ T cells from blood, with Jurkat cell RNA spiked in. Subset indicated: FACS-sorted CD8+CD4-CCR7+CD45RA+ naive T cells. This TCR came from a human donor in good health. Some libraries in this study had Jurkat cell RNA spiked in.

The CDR3 reads CASSLSLAEGFQETQYF. As DNA, the CDR3 is TGCGCCAGCAGCTTGTCACTAGCGGAGGGGTTCCAAGAGACCCAGTACTTC. The gene calls are TRBV5-1 and TRBJ2-5; 8 bases fit TRBD2. The length of the CDR3 is 17 residues. The trim removed 1 base at V and 1 base at J, leaving 9 bases unmatched. Per the germline V gene, CDR1 is SGHRS and CDR2 is YFSETQ.